This TCR beta chain was identified during a study of a mutant IDH1 vaccine in newly diagnosed glioma. Whole-study context: Treatment recipients were approximately 60% male and around 40% female, and their mean age was roughly 40 years.

Worth noting for this clone: Antigen unknown.

The time point was: week 35, safety follow-up. Mutant IDH1 20-mer peptide, at 300 ug, made up each vaccine dose, with topical imiquimod. The astrocytomas were IDH1-mutant, ATRX-negative, and WHO grade 3 or 4. TCRdb's table, derived via immunoSEQ multiplex PCR, lists solely in-frame clones and lacks some. The sample holds approximately 66,000 clones, about 85% seen once. Points from the study as a whole: Any relationship between pseudoprogression and changes in top peripheral T cell clonotypes seemed absent. Altogether, almost 95% of patients exhibited vaccine-induced immune responses.

This sequence originates from a man under 40 with glioma. The sample here was PBMCs, taken from a glioma patient whose treatment included an IDH1 peptide vaccine.

CDR3 protein: CASSLDGTLYEQYF. Written as DNA, the CDR3 is TGCGCCAGCAGCTTGGATGGGACGCTTTACGAGCAGTACTTC. This chain connects TRBV5-1 to TRBJ2-7; D may match TRBD1 or TRBD2 (5 bases each). From germline, CDR1 is SGHRS and CDR2 YFSETQ. This CDR3 contains 14 residues. V lost 0 bases and J lost 4, with 11 bases in between.